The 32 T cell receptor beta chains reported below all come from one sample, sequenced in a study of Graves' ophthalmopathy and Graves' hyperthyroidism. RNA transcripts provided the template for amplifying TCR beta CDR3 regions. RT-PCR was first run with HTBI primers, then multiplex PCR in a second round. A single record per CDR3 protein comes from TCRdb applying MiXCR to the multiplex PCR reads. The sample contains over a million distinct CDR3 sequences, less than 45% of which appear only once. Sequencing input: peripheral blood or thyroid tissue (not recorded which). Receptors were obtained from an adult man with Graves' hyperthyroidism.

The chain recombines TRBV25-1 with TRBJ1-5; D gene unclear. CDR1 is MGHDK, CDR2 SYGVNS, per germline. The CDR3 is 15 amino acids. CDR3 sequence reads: CARALDRAADQPQHF. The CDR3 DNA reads TGTGCTAGAGCCTTGGACCGGGCCGCGGATCAGCCCCAGCATTTT.

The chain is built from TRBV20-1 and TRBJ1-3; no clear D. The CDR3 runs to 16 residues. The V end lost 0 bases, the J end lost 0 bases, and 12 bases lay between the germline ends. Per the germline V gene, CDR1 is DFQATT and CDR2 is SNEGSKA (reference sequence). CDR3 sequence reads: CSARDRRGSSGNTIYF. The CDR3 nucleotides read TGCAGTGCTAGAGATCGGCGAGGCAGCTCTGGAAACACCATATATTTT.

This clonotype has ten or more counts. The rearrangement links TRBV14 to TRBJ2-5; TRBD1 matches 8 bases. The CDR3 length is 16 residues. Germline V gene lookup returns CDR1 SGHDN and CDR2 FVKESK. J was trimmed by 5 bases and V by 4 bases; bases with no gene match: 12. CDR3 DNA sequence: TGTGCCAGCAGCCGAAGGGGACAGGAGAGAGGGGAGACCCAGTACTTC. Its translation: CASSRRGQERGETQYF.

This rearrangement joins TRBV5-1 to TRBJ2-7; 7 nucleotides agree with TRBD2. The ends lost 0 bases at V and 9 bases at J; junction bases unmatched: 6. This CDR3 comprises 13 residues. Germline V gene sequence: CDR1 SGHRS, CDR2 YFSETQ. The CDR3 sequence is CASSLAVGRGQYF. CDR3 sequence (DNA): TGCGCCAGCAGCTTGGCTGTAGGGAGGGGGCAGTACTTC.

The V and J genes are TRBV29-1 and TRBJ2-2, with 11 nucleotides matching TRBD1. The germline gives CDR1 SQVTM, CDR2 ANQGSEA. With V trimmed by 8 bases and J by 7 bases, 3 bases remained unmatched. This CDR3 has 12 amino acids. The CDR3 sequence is CSRTGGGGELFF. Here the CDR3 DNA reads TGCAGCAGGACAGGGGGCGGCGGGGAGCTGTTTTTT.

CDR3 region: CASSPQQGNEKLFF. CDR3 sequence (DNA): TGTGCCAGCTCACCGCAACAGGGGAATGAAAAACTGTTTTTT. V and J are TRBV18 and TRBJ1-4; 7 bases agree with TRBD1. The junction had 3 bases not matched to a gene; V was cut back by 3 bases and J by 5 bases. The CDR3 contains 14 residues. Germline CDR1 is KGHSH and CDR2 is LQKENI.

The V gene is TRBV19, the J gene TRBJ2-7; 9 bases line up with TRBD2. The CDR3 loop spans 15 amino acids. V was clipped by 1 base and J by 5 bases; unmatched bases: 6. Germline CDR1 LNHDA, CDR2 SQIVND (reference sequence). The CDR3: CASSIVGSGSNEQYF. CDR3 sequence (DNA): TGTGCCAGTAGTATAGTTGGTAGCGGGAGCAACGAGCAGTACTTC.

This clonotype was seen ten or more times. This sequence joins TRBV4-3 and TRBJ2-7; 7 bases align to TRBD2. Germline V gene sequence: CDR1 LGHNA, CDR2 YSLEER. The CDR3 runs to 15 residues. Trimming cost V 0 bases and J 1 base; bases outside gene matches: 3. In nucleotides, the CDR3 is TGCGCCAGCAGCCAAGAGGGCGGGGGATCCTACGAGCAGTACTTC. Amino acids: CASSQEGGGSYEQYF.

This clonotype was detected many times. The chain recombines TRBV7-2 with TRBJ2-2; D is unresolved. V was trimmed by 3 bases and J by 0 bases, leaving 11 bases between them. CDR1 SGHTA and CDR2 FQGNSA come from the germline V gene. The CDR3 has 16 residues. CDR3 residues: CASSLLRLANTGELFF. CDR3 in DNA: TGTGCCAGCAGCTTGTTAAGACTCGCGAACACCGGGGAGCTGTTTTTT.

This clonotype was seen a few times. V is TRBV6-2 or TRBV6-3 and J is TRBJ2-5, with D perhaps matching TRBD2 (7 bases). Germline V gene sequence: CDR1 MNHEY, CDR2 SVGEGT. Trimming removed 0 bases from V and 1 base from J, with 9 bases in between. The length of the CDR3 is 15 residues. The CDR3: CASSYSGGLQETQYF. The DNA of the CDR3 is TGTGCCAGCAGTTACTCCGGGGGGCTCCAAGAGACCCAGTACTTC.

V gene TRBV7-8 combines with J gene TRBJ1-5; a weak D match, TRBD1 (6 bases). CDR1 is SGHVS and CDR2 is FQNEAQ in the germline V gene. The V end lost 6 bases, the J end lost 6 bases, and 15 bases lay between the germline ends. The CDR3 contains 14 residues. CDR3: CASRKGVDRQPQHF. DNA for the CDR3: TGTGCCAGCAGGAAGGGGGTAGATCGTCAGCCCCAGCATTTT.

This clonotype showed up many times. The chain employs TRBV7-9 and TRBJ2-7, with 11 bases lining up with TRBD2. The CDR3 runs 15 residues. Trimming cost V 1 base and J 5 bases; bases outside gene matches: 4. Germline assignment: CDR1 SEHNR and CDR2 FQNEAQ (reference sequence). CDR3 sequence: CASSLGLAGGDEQYF. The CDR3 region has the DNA TGTGCCAGCAGCTTAGGATTAGCGGGAGGGGACGAGCAGTACTTC.

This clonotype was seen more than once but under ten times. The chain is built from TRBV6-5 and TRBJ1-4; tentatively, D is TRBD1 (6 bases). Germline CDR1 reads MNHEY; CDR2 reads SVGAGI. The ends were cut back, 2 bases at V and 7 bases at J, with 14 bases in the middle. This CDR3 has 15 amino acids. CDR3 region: CASSYGRGASEKLFF. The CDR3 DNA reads TGTGCCAGCAGTTACGGGCGGGGGGCGAGTGAAAAACTGTTTTTT.

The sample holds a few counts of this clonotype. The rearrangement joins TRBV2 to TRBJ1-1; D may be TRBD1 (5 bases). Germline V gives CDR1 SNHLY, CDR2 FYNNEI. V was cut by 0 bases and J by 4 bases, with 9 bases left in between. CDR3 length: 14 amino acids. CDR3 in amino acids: CASSEARGGTEAFF. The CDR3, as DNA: TGTGCCAGCAGTGAAGCGCGGGGGGGCACTGAAGCTTTCTTT.

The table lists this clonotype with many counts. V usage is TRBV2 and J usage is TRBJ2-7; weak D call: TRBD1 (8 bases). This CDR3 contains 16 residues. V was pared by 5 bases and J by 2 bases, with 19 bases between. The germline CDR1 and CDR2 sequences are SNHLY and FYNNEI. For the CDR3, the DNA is TGTGCCAGCAGTCAGGGGGGGACAGGAACCACCTACGAGCAGTACTTC. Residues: CASSQGGTGTTYEQYF.

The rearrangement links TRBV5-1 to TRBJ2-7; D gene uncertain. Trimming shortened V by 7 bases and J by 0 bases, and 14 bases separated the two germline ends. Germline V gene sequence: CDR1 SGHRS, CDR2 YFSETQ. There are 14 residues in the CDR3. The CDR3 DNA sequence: TGCGCCAGCCAACCCGTGGTGAGCTCCTACGAGCAGTACTTC. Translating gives CASQPVVSSYEQYF.

DNA of the CDR3: TGCAGCTTGGACGGCAGGAGCGTCTATGGCTACACCTTC. Its translation: CSLDGRSVYGYTF. The chain uses TRBV29-1 and TRBJ1-2; D is undetermined. The CDR3 has 13 amino acids. Germline V gene data show CDR1 as SQVTM and CDR2 as ANQGSEA. V gave up 8 bases and J gave up 4 bases, with 17 bases separating them.

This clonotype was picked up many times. The CDR3: CASREISGKNSPLHF. CDR3 DNA sequence: TGTGCCAGTAGAGAAATCTCGGGGAAGAATTCACCCCTCCACTTT. The chain links TRBV19 to TRBJ1-6; D uncertain. CDR1 is LNHDA, CDR2 SQIVND, per germline (reference sequence). V lost 6 bases and J lost 7, with 16 bases in between. The CDR3 sequence is 15 residues long.

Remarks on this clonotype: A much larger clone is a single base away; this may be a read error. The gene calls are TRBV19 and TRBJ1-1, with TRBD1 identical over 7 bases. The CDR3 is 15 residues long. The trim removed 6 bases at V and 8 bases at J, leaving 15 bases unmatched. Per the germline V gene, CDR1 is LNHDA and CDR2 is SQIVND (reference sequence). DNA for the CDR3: TGTGCCAGTAGCCTAGAAGCCTTCGGACAGGTGGAAGCTTTCTTT. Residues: CASSLEAFGQVEAFF.

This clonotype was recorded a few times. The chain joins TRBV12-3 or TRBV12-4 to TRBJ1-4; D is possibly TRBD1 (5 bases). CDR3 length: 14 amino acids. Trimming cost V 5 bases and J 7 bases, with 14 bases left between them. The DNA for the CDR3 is TGTGCCAGCAGTGATTGGCAGGGAGCTGAAAAACTGTTTTTT. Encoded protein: CASSDWQGAEKLFF.

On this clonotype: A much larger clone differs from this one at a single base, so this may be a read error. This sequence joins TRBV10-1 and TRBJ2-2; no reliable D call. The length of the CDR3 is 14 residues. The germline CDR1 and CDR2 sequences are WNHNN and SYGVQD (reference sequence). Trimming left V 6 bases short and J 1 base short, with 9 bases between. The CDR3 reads CASRQGMNTGELFF. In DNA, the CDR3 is TGCGCCAGCAGACAAGGAATGAACACCGGGGAGCTGTTTTTT.

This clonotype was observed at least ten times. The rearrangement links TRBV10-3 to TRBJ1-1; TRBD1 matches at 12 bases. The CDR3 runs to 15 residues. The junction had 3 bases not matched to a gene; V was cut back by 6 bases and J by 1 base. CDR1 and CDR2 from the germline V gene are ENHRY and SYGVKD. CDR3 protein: CAIRGGQGANTEAFF. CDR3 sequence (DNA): TGTGCCATCAGGGGGGGACAGGGGGCGAACACTGAAGCTTTCTTT.

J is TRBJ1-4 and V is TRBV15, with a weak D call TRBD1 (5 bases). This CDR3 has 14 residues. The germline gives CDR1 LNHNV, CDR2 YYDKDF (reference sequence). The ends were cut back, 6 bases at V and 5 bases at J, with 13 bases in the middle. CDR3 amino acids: CATRRGTENEKLFF. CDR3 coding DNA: TGTGCCACCAGACGCGGGACGGAGAATGAAAAACTGTTTTTT.

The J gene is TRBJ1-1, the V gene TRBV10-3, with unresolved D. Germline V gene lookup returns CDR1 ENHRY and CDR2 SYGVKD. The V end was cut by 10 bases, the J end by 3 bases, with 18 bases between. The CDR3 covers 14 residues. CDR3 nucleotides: TGTGCCAGCACCCCCCGTCAGTTATACACTGAAGCTTTCTTT. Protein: CASTPRQLYTEAFF.

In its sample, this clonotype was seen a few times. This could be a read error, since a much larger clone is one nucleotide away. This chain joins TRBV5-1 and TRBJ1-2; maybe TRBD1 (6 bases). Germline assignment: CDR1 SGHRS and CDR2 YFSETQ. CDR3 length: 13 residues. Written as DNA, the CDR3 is TGTGCCAGCAGGCGACAGGCTAACTATGGCTACACCTTC. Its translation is CASRRQANYGYTF.

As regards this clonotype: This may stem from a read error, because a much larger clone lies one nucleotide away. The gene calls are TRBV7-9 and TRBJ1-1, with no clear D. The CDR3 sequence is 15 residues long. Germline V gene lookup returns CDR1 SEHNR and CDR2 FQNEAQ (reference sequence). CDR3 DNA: TGTGTCAGCAGCTTAGAGGACGGAAGGAACACTGAAGCTTTCTTT. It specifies CVSSLEDGRNTEAFF.

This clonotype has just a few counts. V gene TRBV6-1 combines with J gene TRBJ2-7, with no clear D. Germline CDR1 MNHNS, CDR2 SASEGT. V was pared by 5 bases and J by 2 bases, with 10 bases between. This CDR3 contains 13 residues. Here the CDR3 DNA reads TGTGCCAGCAGTAATGGTCCCGCCTACGAGCAGTACTTC. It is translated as CASSNGPAYEQYF.

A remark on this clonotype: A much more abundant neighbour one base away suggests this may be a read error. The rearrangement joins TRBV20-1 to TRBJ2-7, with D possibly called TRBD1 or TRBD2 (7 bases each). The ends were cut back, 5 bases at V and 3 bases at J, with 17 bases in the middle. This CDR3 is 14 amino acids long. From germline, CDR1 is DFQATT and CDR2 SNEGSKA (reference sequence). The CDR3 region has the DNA TGCAGTGCTTGGGGGGGGGACAGAAGCTACGAGCAGTACTTC. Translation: CSAWGGDRSYEQYF.

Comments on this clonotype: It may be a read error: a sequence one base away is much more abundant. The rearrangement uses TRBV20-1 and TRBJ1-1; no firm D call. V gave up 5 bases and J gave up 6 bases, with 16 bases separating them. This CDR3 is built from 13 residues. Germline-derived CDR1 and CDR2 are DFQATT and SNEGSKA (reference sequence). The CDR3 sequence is CSAGHISVSEAFF. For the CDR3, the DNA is TGCAGTGCTGGCCACATTTCGGTATCTGAAGCTTTCTTT.

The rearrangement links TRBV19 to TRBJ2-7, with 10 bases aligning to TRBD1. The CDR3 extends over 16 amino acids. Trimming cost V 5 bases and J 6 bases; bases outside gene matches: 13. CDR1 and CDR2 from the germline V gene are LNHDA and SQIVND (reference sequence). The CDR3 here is CASSFSGADRGSEQYF. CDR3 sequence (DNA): TGTGCCAGTAGTTTCAGCGGTGCGGACAGGGGGTCCGAGCAGTACTTC.

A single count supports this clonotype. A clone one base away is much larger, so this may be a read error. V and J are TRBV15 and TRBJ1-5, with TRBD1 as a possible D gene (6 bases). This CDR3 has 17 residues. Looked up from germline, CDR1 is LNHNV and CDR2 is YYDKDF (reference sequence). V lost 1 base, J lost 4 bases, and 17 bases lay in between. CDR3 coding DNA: TGTGCCACCAGCAGAGGTGGACCAGGGGTTGGAAATCAGCCCCAGCATTTT. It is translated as CATSRGGPGVGNQPQHF. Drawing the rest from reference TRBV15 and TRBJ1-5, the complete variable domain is DAMVIQNPRYQVTQFGKPVTLSCSQTLNHNVMYWYQQKSSQAPKLLFHYYDKDFNNEADTPDNFQSRRPNTSFCFLDIRSPGLGDTAMYLCATSRGGPGVGNQPQHFGDGTRLSIL.

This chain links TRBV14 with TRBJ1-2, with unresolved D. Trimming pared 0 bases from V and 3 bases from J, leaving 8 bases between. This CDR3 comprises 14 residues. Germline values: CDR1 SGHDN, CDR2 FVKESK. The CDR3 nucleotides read TGTGCCAGCAGCCAAGATGGGCAGGACTATGGCTACACCTTC. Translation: CASSQDGQDYGYTF.